Listed here are 16 T cell receptor beta chains from one sample, sequenced in a study of blood T cell repertoires in COVID-19. Data came from immunoSEQ multiplex PCR; TCRdb stores just in-frame clones and leaves some out. The sample consists of 370,000 or so clones, about 80% of them appearing once. What was sequenced was peripheral blood. The receptor set was obtained from a human donor with acute or convalescent COVID-19. The donor label of this sample is uncertain.

This clone was recorded once. V gene TRBV5-1 combines with J gene TRBJ2-1, with D perhaps matching TRBD2 (5 bases). CDR3 length: 14 amino acids. Deletions cut 2 bases from V and 10 bases from J, with 16 bases between. The germline V gene encodes CDR1 SGHRS and CDR2 YFSETQ. In DNA, the CDR3 is TGCGCCAGCAGCTTCTTTAAGTCCGGGGTCGAGCAGTTCTTC. It is translated as CASSFFKSGVEQFF. Supplemented by reference TRBV5-1 and TRBJ2-1, the full variable domain reads KAGVTQTPRYLIKTRGQQVTLSCSPISGHRSVSWYQQTPGQGLQFLFEYFSETQRNKGNFPGRFSGRQFSNSRSEMNVSTLELGDSALYLCASSFFKSGVEQFFGPGTRLTVL.

This clone was recorded a few times. The chain has TRBV6-4 and TRBJ1-2; a possible D gene is TRBD1 (5 bases). CDR3 length: 13 amino acids. Per the germline V gene, CDR1 is MRHNA and CDR2 is SNTAGT. Trimming left V 10 bases short and J 2 bases short, with 14 bases between. CDR3 nucleotide sequence: TGTGCCACGCGGGACGGGAAGAACTATGGCTACACCTTC. Translation: CATRDGKNYGYTF.

This clone was seen just once. J is TRBJ2-3 and V is TRBV7-2, with D uncertain. CDR3 length: 14 residues. Trimming took off 1 base at V and 2 bases at J, with 7 bases between the two ends. The germline gives CDR1 SGHTA, CDR2 FQGNSA. The CDR3 spells CASSLGPNTDTQYF. The CDR3 DNA reads as TGTGCCAGCAGCTTAGGCCCTAACACAGATACGCAGTATTTT.

The chain employs TRBV5-4 and TRBJ1-1; 9 nucleotides line up with TRBD1. V lost 4 bases to trimming and J lost 5 bases; unmatched junction nucleotides: 3. This CDR3 region has 13 residues. CDR1 and CDR2 (germline): SGHNT, YYREEE (reference sequence). Here the CDR3 reads CASSRDRATEAFF. In DNA, the CDR3 is TGTGCCAGCAGCCGGGACAGGGCTACTGAAGCTTTCTTT.

The gene calls are TRBV7-2 and TRBJ2-1; TRBD2 matches at 16 bases. With 5 bases clipped from V and 10 bases from J, the junction kept 8 bases outside the gene matches. Germline CDR1 and CDR2: SGHTA and FQGNSA. This CDR3 is built from 16 residues. CDR3 protein: CASSVTPGLAGGEQFF. CDR3 in DNA: TGTGCCAGCAGCGTAACACCGGGACTAGCGGGAGGGGAGCAGTTCTTC.

J is TRBJ2-1 and V is TRBV24-1, with 7 bases aligning to TRBD2. Losses at the gene ends were 7 bases for V and 5 bases for J; bases not matched to a gene: 13. CDR1 is KGHDR, CDR2 SFDVKD, per germline. The CDR3 loop spans 16 amino acids. CDR3 nucleotides: TGTGCCACCAGCCTGGGCGGGGCGGGGGTACACAATGAGCAGTTCTTC. Residues: CATSLGGAGVHNEQFF.

The chain combines TRBV6-6 with TRBJ1-5; no definite D call. In germline, CDR1 is MNHNY, CDR2 SVGAGI (reference sequence). Trimming left V 5 bases short and J 0 bases short, with 11 bases between. This CDR3 has 15 residues. The CDR3 DNA is TGTGCCAGCAGTAATGGAGGGAATAGCAATCAGCCCCAGCATTTT. Translating gives CASSNGGNSNQPQHF.

This sequence joins TRBV5-1 and TRBJ1-3; D is uncertain. Between the trimmed V and J ends, which lost 1 base and 4 bases, there was a span of 15 bases. Germline assignment: CDR1 SGHRS and CDR2 YFSETQ. The CDR3 loop spans 16 amino acids. This CDR3 reads CASSLPKDGQGNTIYF. In DNA, the CDR3 is TGCGCCAGCAGCTTGCCAAAGGATGGGCAAGGAAACACCATATATTTT.

This chain joins TRBV19 and TRBJ2-1, with TRBD1 as a possible D gene (6 bases). The length of the CDR3 is 17 residues. V shed 1 base and J shed 3 bases, with 16 bases lying between them. Germline V lookup: CDR1 LNHDA, CDR2 SQIVND (reference sequence). The CDR3 loop reads CASSIVTGPNFYNEQFF. DNA for the CDR3: TGTGCCAGTAGTATAGTTACAGGGCCCAACTTCTACAATGAGCAGTTCTTC.

The V and J genes are TRBV6-5 and TRBJ1-1, with 8 bases matching TRBD1. The germline gives CDR1 MNHEY, CDR2 SVGAGI. The CDR3 runs 15 residues. V trimming: 5 bases; J trimming: 0 bases; junction bases outside the gene matches: 5. CDR3 loop: CASSRQGWVNTEAFF. The CDR3, as DNA: TGTGCCAGCAGTAGACAGGGGTGGGTGAACACTGAAGCTTTCTTT.

The chain recombines TRBV5-1 with TRBJ2-1; TRBD1 might be the D (6 bases). The germline V gene has CDR1 SGHRS and CDR2 YFSETQ. Trimming cost V 4 bases and J 7 bases, with 18 bases left between them. The CDR3 is 15 amino acids. The chain's CDR3 is CASSPESTRGNEQFF. The CDR3 DNA reads as TGCGCCAGCAGCCCAGAATCCACTAGGGGGAATGAGCAGTTCTTC.

The chain has TRBV2 and TRBJ1-1, with D possibly being TRBD1 (5 bases). This CDR3 has 13 amino acids. Trimming took 3 bases from V and 6 from J, leaving 11 bases between them. The V gene's germline CDR1 is SNHLY and CDR2 FYNNEI. The CDR3 spells CASSDQGAAEAFF. As DNA, the CDR3 is TGTGCCAGCAGTGATCAAGGGGCGGCTGAAGCTTTCTTT.

This clone turned up a few times. In DNA form, the CDR3 reads TGCGCCAGCAGCTTGTCCCCCGCAGGCTTGGAAAAACTGTTTTTT. This codes for CASSLSPAGLEKLFF. V and J are TRBV5-1 and TRBJ1-4; D gene ambiguous. The V end lost 1 base, the J end lost 8 bases, and 15 bases lay between the germline ends. Per the germline V gene, CDR1 is SGHRS and CDR2 is YFSETQ. This CDR3 contains 15 residues.

This chain connects TRBV5-1 to TRBJ2-3; 12 bases agree with TRBD2. The V gene's germline CDR1 is SGHRS and CDR2 YFSETQ. Germline trimming cut 0 bases from V and 0 bases from J; bases unmatched to any gene: 11. The CDR3 sequence is 20 residues long. The CDR3 spells CASSLGTSGTSLTSTDTQYF. The CDR3 region has the DNA TGCGCCAGCAGCTTGGGGACTAGCGGGACCTCACTCACTAGCACAGATACGCAGTATTTT.

The J gene is TRBJ1-1, the V gene TRBV6-6; D not resolved. Trimming pared 5 bases from V and 3 bases from J, leaving 10 bases between. The germline CDR1 and CDR2 sequences are MNHNY and SVGAGI (reference sequence). The CDR3 has 13 residues. The CDR3 protein is CASSADGDTEAFF. The CDR3 region has the DNA TGTGCCAGCAGTGCCGACGGAGACACTGAAGCTTTCTTT.

The chain couples TRBV27 to TRBJ2-7; 10 bases line up with TRBD2. V shed 2 bases, J shed 3 bases, and the junction held 4 bases outside the gene matches. The CDR3 runs to 15 residues. Germline loops: CDR1 MNHEY, CDR2 SMNVEV (reference sequence). CDR3 loop: CASSLSLAGDYEQYF. The CDR3 nucleotides are TGTGCCAGCAGTTTAAGCCTAGCGGGAGACTACGAGCAGTACTTC.